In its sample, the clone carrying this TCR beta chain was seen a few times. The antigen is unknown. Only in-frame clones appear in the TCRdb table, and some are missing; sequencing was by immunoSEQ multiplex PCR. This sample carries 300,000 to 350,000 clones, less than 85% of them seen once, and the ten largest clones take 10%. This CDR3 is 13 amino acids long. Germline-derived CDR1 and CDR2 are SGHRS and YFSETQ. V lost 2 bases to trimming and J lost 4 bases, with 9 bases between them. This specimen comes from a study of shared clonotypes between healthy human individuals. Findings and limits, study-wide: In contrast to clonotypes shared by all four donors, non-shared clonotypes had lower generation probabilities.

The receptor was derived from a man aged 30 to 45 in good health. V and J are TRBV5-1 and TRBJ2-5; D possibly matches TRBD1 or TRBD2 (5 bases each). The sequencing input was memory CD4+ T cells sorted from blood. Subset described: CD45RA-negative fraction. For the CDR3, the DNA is TGCGCCAGCAGCTTTGGGACGGGAGAGACCCAGTACTTC. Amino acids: CASSFGTGETQYF.